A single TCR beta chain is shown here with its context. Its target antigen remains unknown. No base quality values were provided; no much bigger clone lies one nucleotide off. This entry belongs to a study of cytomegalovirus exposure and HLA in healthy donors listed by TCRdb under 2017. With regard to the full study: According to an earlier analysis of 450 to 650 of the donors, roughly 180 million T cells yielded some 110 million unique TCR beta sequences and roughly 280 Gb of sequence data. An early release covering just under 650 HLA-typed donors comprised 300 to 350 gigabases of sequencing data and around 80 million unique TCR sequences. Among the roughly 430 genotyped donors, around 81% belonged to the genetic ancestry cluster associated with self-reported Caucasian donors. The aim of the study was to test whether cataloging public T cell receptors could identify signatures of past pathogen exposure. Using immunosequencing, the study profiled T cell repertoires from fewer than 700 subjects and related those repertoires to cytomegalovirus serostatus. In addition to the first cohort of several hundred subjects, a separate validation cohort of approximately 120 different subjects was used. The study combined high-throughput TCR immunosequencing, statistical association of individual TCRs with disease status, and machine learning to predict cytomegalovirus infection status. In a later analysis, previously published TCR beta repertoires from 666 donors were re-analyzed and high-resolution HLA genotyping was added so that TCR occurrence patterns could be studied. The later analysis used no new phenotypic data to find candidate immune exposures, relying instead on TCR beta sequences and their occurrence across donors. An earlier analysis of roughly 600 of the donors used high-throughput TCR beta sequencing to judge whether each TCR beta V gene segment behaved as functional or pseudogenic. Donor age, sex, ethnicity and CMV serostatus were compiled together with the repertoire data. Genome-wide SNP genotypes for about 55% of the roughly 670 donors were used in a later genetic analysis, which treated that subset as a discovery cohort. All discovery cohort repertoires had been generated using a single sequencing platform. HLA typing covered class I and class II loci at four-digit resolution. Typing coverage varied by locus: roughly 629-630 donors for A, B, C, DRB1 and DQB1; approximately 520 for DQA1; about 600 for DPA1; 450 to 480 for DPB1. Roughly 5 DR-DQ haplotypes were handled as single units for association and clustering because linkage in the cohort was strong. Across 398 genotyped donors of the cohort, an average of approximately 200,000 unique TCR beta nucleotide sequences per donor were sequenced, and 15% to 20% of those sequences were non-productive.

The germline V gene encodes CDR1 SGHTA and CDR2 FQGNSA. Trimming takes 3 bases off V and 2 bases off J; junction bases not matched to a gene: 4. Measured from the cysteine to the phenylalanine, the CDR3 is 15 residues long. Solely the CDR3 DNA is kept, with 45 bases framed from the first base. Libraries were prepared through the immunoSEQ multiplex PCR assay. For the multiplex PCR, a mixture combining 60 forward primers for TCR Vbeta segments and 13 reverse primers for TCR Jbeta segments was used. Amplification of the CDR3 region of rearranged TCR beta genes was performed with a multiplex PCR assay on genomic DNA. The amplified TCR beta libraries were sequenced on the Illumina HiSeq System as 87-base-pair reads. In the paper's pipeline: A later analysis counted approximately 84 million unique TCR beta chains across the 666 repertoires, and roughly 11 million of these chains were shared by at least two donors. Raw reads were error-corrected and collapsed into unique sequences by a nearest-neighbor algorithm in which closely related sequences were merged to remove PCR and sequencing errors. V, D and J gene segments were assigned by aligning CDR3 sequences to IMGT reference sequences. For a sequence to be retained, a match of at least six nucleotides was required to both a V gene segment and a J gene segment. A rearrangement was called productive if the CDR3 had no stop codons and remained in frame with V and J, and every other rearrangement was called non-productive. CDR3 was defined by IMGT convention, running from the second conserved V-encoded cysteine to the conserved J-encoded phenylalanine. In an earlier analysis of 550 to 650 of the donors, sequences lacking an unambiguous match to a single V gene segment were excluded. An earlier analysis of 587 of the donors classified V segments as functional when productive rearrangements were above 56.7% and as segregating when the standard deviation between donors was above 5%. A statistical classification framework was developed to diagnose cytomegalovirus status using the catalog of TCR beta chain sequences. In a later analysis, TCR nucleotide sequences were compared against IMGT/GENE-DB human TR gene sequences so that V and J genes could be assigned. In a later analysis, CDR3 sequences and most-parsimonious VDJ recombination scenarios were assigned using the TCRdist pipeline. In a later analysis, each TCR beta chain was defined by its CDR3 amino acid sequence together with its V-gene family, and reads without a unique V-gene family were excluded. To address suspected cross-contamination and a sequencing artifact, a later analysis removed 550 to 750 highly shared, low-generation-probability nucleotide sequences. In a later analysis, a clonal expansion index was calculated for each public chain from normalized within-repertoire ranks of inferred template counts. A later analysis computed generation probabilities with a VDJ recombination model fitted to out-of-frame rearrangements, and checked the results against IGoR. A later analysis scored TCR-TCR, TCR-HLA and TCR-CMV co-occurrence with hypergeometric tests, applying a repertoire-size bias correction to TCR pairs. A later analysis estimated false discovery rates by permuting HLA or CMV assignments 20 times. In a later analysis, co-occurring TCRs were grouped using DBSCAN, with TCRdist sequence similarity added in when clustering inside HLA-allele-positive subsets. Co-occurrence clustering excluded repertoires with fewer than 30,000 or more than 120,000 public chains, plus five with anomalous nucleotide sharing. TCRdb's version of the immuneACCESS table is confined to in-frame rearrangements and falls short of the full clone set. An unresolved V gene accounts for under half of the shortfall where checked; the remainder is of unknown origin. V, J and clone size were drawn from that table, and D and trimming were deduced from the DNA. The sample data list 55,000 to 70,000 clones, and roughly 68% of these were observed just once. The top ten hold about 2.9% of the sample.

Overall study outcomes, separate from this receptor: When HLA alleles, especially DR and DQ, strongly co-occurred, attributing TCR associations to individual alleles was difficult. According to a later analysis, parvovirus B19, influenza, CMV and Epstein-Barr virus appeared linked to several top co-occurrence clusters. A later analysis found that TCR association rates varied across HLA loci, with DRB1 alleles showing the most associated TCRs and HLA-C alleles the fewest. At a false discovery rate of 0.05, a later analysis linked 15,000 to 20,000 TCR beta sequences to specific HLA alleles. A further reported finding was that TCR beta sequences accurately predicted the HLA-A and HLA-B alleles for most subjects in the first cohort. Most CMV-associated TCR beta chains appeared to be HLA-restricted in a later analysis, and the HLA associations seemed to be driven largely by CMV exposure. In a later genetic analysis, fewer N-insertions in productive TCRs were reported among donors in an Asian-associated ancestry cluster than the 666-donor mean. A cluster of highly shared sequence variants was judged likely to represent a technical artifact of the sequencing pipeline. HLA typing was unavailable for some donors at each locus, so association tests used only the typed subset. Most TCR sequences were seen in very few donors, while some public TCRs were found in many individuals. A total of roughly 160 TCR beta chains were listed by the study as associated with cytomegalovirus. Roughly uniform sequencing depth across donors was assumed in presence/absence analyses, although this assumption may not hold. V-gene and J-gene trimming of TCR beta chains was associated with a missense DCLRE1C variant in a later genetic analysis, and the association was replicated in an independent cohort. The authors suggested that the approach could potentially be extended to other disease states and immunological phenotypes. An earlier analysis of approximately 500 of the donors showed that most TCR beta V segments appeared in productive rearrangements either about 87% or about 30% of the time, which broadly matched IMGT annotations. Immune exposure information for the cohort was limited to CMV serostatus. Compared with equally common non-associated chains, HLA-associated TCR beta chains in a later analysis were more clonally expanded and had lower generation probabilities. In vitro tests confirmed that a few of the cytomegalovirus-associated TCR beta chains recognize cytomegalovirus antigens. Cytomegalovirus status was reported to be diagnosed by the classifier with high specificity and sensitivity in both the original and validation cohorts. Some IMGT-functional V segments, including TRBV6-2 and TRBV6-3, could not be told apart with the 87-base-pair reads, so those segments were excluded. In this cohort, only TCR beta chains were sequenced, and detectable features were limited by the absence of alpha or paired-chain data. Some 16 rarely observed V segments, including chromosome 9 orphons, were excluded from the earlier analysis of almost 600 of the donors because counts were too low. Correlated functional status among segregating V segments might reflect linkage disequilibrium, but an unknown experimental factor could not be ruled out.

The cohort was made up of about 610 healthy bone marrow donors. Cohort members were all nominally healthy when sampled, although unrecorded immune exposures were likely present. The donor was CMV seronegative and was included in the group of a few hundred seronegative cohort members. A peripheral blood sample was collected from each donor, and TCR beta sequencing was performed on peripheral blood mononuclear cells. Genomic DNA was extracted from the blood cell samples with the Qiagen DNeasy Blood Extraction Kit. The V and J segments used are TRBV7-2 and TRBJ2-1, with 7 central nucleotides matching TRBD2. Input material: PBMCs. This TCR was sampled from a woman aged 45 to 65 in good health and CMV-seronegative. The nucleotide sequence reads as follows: TGTGCCAGCAGCTTTGCTAGCGGTCCCTACAATGAGCAGTTCTTC. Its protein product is CASSFASGPYNEQFF.